The entry that follows covers one T cell receptor (beta chain) sequence. Its antigen is as yet unknown. These data are taken from a study of cytomegalovirus exposure and HLA in healthy donors. Findings and caveats of the study: Among the most significant clusters, several appeared linked to common viral pathogens in a later analysis.

The donors comprised healthy bone marrow donors. The J segment lost 3 bases and the V segment lost 6 bases, leaving 7 bases of the junction unmatched. CDR1 is SNHLY, CDR2 FYNNEI, per germline. This CDR3 spans 16 amino acids. Primers included in the PCR were 60 Vbeta and 13 Jbeta primers. The table came from immunoSEQ multiplex PCR; TCRdb's copy has only in-frame clones and leaves some out. The table includes under 85,000 clones, 60% to 85% detected once. The receptor was derived from a middle-aged woman in good health and CMV-seropositive. Sequencing was performed on PBMCs. The chain recombines TRBV2 with TRBJ2-1, with TRBD2 identical over 11 bases. The CDR3 DNA reads as TGTGCCAGCAGGAACCCCCTAGCGGGGGGCTACAATGAGCAGTTCTTC. Translation: CASRNPLAGGYNEQFF. Supplemented by reference TRBV2 and TRBJ2-1, the full variable domain reads EPEVTQTPSHQVTQMGQEVILRCVPISNHLYFYWYRQILGQKVEFLVSFYNNEISEKSEIFDDQFSVERPDGSNFTLKIRSTKLEDSAMYFCASRNPLAGGYNEQFFGPGTRLTVL.